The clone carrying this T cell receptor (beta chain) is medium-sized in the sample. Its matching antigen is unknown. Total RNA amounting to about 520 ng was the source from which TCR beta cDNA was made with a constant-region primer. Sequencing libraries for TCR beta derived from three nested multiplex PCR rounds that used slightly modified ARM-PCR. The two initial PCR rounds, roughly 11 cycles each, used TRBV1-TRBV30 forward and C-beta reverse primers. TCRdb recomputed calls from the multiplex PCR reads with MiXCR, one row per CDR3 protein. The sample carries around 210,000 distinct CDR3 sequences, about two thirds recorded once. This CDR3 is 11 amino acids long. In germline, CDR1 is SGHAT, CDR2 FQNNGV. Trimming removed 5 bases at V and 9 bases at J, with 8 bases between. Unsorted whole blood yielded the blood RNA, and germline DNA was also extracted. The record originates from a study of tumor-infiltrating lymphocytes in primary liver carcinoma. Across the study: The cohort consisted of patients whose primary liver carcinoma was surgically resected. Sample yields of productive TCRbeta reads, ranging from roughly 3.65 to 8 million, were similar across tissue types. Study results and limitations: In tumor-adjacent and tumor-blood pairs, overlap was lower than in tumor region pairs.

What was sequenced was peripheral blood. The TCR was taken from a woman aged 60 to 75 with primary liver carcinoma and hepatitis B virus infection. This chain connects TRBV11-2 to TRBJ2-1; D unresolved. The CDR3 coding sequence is TGTGCCAGCAGCCAGCAGGCTGAGCAGTTCTTC. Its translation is CASSQQAEQFF.